The 16 T cell receptor beta chains below come from one sample, sequenced in a study of identical twins (dated by TCRdb to the mid-2010s). The library came from 5' RACE. The run used an Illumina HiSeq 2000. TCRdb reanalyzed the raw reads on its own, using fastp at Q25 for trimming and MiXCR for clone calling, and kept in-frame beta chains. Rows with one shared CDR3 protein collapse into an entry with the most common genes and DNA. Here the sample has some 730,000 distinct CDR3 sequences; roughly 20% occur a single time. The ten largest clones represent around 13% of the sample. This sample also belongs to another study, concerning T cells expressing NK-cell markers.

Sequenced sample: PBMCs. The receptor source for this set is a woman under 30 in good health.

In this sample, this clonotype turned up many times. This chain joins TRBV20-1 and TRBJ1-1; no clear D. The CDR3 covers 15 residues. Germline V CDR1 and CDR2: DFQATT, SNEGSKA (reference sequence). V shed 6 bases and J shed 1 base, with 18 bases lying between them. CDR3 coding DNA: TGCAGTGCCTCAGGAGGATGGTCCTGGAACACTGAAGCTTTCTTT. Its translation: CSASGGWSWNTEAFF.

This clonotype was picked up a small number of times. The chain is built from TRBV12-3 or TRBV12-4 and TRBJ2-3; no firm D call. CDR3 length equals 13 residues. Trimming removed 5 bases from V and 5 bases from J, with 11 bases in between. CDR3 in amino acids: CASSAKSGDTQYF. CDR3 sequence (DNA): TGTGCCAGCAGTGCAAAATCGGGAGATACGCAGTATTTT.

The V and J genes are TRBV5-1 and TRBJ2-2, with 8 bases fitting TRBD1. The CDR3 is 18 amino acids. Unmatched junction bases numbered 10, after V lost 0 bases and J lost 3 bases. Germline V lookup: CDR1 SGHRS, CDR2 YFSETQ. CDR3 loop: CASSLESRRTGHTGELFF. In nucleotides, the CDR3 is TGCGCCAGCAGCTTGGAGTCTCGCAGGACAGGGCACACCGGGGAGCTGTTTTTT.

The rearrangement uses TRBV27 and TRBJ2-7; perhaps TRBD1 as D (5 bases). The V end lost 6 bases, the J end lost 2 bases, and 17 bases lay between the germline ends. This CDR3 region has 15 residues. The germline CDR1 and CDR2 sequences are MNHEY and SMNVEV (reference sequence). This chain's CDR3 is CASRTTGQTTYEQYF. The CDR3 DNA follows: TGTGCCAGCAGGACAACAGGCCAGACGACCTACGAGCAGTACTTC.

The chain uses TRBV7-2 and TRBJ1-5, with D possibly TRBD1 on 5 matching bases. In germline, CDR1 is SGHTA, CDR2 FQGNSA. V shed 2 bases and J shed 0 bases, with 14 bases lying between them. The CDR3 length is 17 residues. The CDR3 loop is CASSLLGWDRSNQPQHF. The DNA for the CDR3 is TGTGCCAGCAGCTTATTGGGTTGGGACCGTAGCAATCAGCCCCAGCATTTT. Full variable domain (rest looked up from reference TRBV7-2 and TRBJ1-5): GAGVSQSPSNKVTEKGKDVELRCDPISGHTALYWYRQSLGQGLEFLIYFQGNSAPDKSGLPSDRFSAERTGGSVSTLTIQRTQQEDSAVYLCASSLLGWDRSNQPQHFGDGTRLSIL.

The V call is TRBV9, the J call TRBJ2-1; D is ambiguous. The CDR3 is 15 residues long. Trimming shortened V by 4 bases and J by 3 bases, and 14 bases separated the two germline ends. The germline V gene has CDR1 SGDLS and CDR2 YYNGEE. The CDR3 region has the DNA TGTGCCAGCAGCTCCTCCCTCCTAGACTACAATGAGCAGTTCTTC. Protein product: CASSSSLLDYNEQFF.

This clonotype showed up just a few times. The chain couples TRBV15 to TRBJ1-4; D ambiguous. V was cut by 0 bases and J by 0 bases, with 8 bases left in between. Germline V gene sequence: CDR1 LNHNV, CDR2 YYDKDF (reference sequence). CDR3 size: 16 residues. The CDR3 loop is CATSRDLTATNEKLFF. In DNA form, the CDR3 reads TGTGCCACCAGCAGAGATCTAACCGCAACTAATGAAAAACTGTTTTTT.

This clonotype has just a few counts. The gene calls are TRBV6-5 and TRBJ1-1, with a tentative D call TRBD1 (6 bases). Trimming shortened V by 2 bases and J by 11 bases, and 18 bases separated the two germline ends. The CDR3 loop spans 14 amino acids. The germline gives CDR1 MNHEY, CDR2 SVGAGI. In nucleotides, the CDR3 is TGTGCCAGCAGTTACGGTCAGGGGCGGCTTCGGGCTTTCTTT. Encoded protein: CASSYGQGRLRAFF.

This clonotype was detected a few times. The chain carries TRBV12-3 or TRBV12-4 and TRBJ1-2; 9 bases agree with TRBD1. V shed 5 bases, J shed 8 bases, and the junction held 18 bases outside the gene matches. This CDR3 spans 17 amino acids. CDR3 region: CASSQWGLGQGLLGYTF. In DNA form, the CDR3 reads TGTGCCAGCAGTCAATGGGGGTTGGGACAGGGCTTGCTCGGCTACACCTTC.

Only a few counts were recorded for this clonotype. The chain carries TRBV7-2 and TRBJ2-1; 8 nucleotides agree with TRBD2. Trimming cost V 4 bases and J 2 bases; bases outside gene matches: 7. Per the germline V gene, CDR1 is SGHTA and CDR2 is FQGNSA. This CDR3 has 16 amino acids. CDR3 DNA sequence: TGTGCCAGCAGCTCTTTTGGGACTAGAACCTACAATGAGCAGTTCTTC. Amino acid sequence: CASSSFGTRTYNEQFF.

This clonotype was observed many times. This CDR3 is CAISGGTSGSHEQFF. CDR3 DNA sequence: TGTGCCATCAGTGGCGGGACTAGCGGGAGCCATGAGCAGTTCTTC. The chain has TRBV10-3 and TRBJ2-1, with TRBD2 matching 14 bases. The CDR3 is made up of 15 amino acids. Germline-derived CDR1 and CDR2 are ENHRY and SYGVKD. The junction had 4 bases not matched to a gene; V was cut back by 4 bases and J by 8 bases.

This clonotype has a handful of counts. The V and J genes are TRBV6-1 and TRBJ2-1; tentative D call: TRBD1 (5 bases). CDR1 MNHNS and CDR2 SASEGT come from the germline V gene. V was cut by 6 bases and J by 5 bases, with 17 bases left in between. CDR3 size: 15 residues. Written as DNA, the CDR3 is TGTGCCAGCAGCCCACAGGTTTCCTTAAACAATGAGCAGTTCTTC. This gives the protein CASSPQVSLNNEQFF.

Only a few counts were recorded for this clonotype. The rearrangement links TRBV6-5 to TRBJ2-7; 7 bases match TRBD2. Germline V lookup: CDR1 MNHEY, CDR2 SVGAGI. The CDR3 has 15 residues. V lost 0 bases to trimming and J lost 3 bases; unmatched junction nucleotides: 5. CDR3 amino acids: CASSYSGGGVYEQYF. DNA of the CDR3: TGTGCCAGCAGTTACTCCGGCGGGGGAGTCTACGAGCAGTACTTC.

This clonotype was recorded a few times. The chain is built from TRBV12-3 or TRBV12-4 and TRBJ1-5; maybe TRBD1 (5 bases). The V end was cut by 6 bases, the J end by 2 bases, with 11 bases between. The CDR3 is 14 residues long. CDR3 in DNA: TGTGCCAGCAGCCATTCCAGGGGCAATCAGCCCCAGCATTTT. Translating it yields CASSHSRGNQPQHF.

This clonotype has a handful of counts. The J gene is TRBJ2-7, the V gene TRBV12-3 or TRBV12-4, with TRBD1 matching 7 bases. V lost 6 bases, J lost 9 bases, and 8 bases stayed unmatched. There are 12 residues in the CDR3. The DNA of the CDR3 is TGTGCCAGCAGCCCGACAGGGCTAGGGCAGTACTTC. Translation gives CASSPTGLGQYF.

The chain combines TRBV10-3 with TRBJ2-7, with 11 bases matching TRBD2. The germline CDR1 and CDR2 sequences are ENHRY and SYGVKD. The CDR3 consists of 13 residues. The V segment lost 10 bases and the J segment 4 bases; nucleotides outside the gene matches: 6. This chain's CDR3 is CATGTSGIYEQYF. The CDR3 nucleotides are TGTGCCACCGGGACTAGCGGTATTTACGAGCAGTACTTC.